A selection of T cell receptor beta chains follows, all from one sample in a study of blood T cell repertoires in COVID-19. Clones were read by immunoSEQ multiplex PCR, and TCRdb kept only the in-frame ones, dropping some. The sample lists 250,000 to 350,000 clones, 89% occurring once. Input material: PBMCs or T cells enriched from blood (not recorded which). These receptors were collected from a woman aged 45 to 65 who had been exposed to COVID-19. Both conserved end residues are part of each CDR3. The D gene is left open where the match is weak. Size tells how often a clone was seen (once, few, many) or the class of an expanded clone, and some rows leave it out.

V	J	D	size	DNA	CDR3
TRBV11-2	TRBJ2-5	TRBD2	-	TGTGCCAGCACCGGGGGGGGAACGAAAGAGACCCAGTACTTC	CASTGGGTKETQYF
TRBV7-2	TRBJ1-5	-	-	TGTGCCAGCAGCTTATTACAGTTTAATCAGCCCCAGCATTTT	CASSLLQFNQPQHF
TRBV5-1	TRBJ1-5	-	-	TGCGCCAGCAGCCCAGTCGGGGGGGAGAATCAGCCCCAGCATTTT	CASSPVGGENQPQHF
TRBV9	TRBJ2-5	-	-	TGTGCCAGCAGCTCAGGGGGGTGGGTTGAAGAGACCCAGTACTTC	CASSSGGWVEETQYF
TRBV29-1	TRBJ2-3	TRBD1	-	TGCAGCGCCCGACAGGGGCCAACAGATACGCAGTATTTT	CSARQGPTDTQYF
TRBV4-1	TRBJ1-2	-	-	TGCGCCAGCAGCCAAGGCGTTGCAGGGATTAGTGGTGGCTACACCTTC	CASSQGVAGISGGYTF
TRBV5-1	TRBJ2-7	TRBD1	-	TGCGCCAGCAGCTTGGTAGCAGGGGGAAACTCCTACGAGCAGTACTTC	CASSLVAGGNSYEQYF
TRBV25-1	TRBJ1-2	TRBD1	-	TGTGCCAGCAGTGAATGGAGACAGGGTTATGGCTACACCTTC	CASSEWRQGYGYTF
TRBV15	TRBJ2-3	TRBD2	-	TGTGCCACCAGCAGAGTGTCGAGCGGGGGGTTTGCAGATACGCAGTATTTT	CATSRVSSGGFADTQYF
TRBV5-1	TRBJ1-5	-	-	TGCGCCAGCAGCTTAGAGAGCCGGGACAATCAGCCCCAGCATTTT	CASSLESRDNQPQHF
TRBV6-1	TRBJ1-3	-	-	TGTGCCAGCAGTGAACGTACAGAATTCTCTGGAAACACCATATATTTT	CASSERTEFSGNTIYF
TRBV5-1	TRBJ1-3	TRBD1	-	TGCGCCAGCAGCGGGGGACAGTACTCTGGAAACACCATATATTTT	CASSGGQYSGNTIYF
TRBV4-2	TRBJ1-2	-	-	TGTGCCAGCAGTCCGGAGCCTGGACAGCTCTATGGCTACACCTTC	CASSPEPGQLYGYTF
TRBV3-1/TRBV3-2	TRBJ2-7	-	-	TGTGCCAGCAGCATCCCGGGACAAGCCTACGAGCAGTACTTC	CASSIPGQAYEQYF
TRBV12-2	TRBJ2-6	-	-	TGTGCAAGTCGCCCGAAGGATCAGGGGAGCTCTGGGGCCAACGTCCTGACTTTC	CASRPKDQGSSGANVLTF
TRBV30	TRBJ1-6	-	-	TGTGCCTTTTCCCCGGGAAATAATTCACCCCTCCACTTT	CAFSPGNNSPLHF
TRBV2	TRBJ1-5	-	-	TGTGCCAGTTCCAATAGCAATCAGCCCCAGCATTTT	CASSNSNQPQHF
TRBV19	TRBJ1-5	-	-	TGTGCCAGTAGTACCGAGGACAGAAGCAATCAGCCCCAGCATTTT	CASSTEDRSNQPQHF
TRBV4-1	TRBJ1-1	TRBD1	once	TGCGCCAGCAGCTTCCCTCGACAGGGGGCCATGAACACTGAAGCTTTCTTT	CASSFPRQGAMNTEAFF
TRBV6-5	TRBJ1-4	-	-	TGTGCCAGCAGCGGGAGGAAGGGGTGGGAAAAACTGTTTTTT	CASSGRKGWEKLFF
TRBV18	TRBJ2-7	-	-	TGTGCCAGCTCACCTCTGGGAGAGGTTACCTACGAGCAGTACTTC	CASSPLGEVTYEQYF
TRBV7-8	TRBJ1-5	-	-	TGTGCCAGCAGCTTATTTGCAGGGAATAGCAATCAGCCCCAGCATTTT	CASSLFAGNSNQPQHF
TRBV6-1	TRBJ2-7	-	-	TGTGCCAGCAGTGAAGCTTCCTTATACTACGAGCAGTACTTC	CASSEASLYYEQYF
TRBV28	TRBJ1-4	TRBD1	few	TGTGCCAGCAGTGCCCGACAGGGGCCCGGGGAAAAACTGTTTTTT	CASSARQGPGEKLFF
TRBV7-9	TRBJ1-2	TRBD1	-	TGTGCCAGCAGCACTTCCGACAGGGGCAACTATGGCTACACCTTC	CASSTSDRGNYGYTF
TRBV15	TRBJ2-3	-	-	TGTGCCACCAGCAGAGGGGAGAGCACAGATACGCAGTATTTT	CATSRGESTDTQYF
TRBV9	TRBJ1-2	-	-	TGTGCCAGCAGCGTTACAGGCAACTATGGCTACACCTTC	CASSVTGNYGYTF
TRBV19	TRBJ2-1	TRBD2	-	TGTGCCAGTAGTCCCCGTGTTCAACTAGCGGGGGTAAATGAGCAGTTCTTC	CASSPRVQLAGVNEQFF
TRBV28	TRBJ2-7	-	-	TGTGCCAGCAGTTTAACTGGCAGGAACGAGCAGTACTTC	CASSLTGRNEQYF
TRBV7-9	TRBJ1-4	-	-	TGTGCCAGCAGCTTACACGGTGAAAAACTGTTTTTT	CASSLHGEKLFF
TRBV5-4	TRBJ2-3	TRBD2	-	TGTGCCAGCAGCTTGGGCGGGGGGACGACCACAGATACGCAGTATTTT	CASSLGGGTTTDTQYF